The 31 T cell receptor beta chains in this list originate from one sample, sequenced in a study of identical twins. TCRdb reprocessed the 5' RACE reads with MiXCR, giving one entry per CDR3 protein. The sample has just over 500,000 distinct CDR3 sequences; around 20% are singletons. This sample was shared with a second study, whose subject was T cells expressing NK-cell markers.

Sequencing input: CD4+ T cells sorted from blood. These receptors were taken from a woman between 18 and 29 years old in good health.

The chain recombines TRBV9 with TRBJ2-5; TRBD2 aligns across 14 bases. Germline assignment: CDR1 SGDLS and CDR2 YYNGEE. After removal of 4 bases from V and 5 bases from J, the junction contained 10 bases not matched to a gene. This CDR3 has 17 amino acids. The CDR3 DNA follows: TGTGCCAGCAGCTCACCCCCGGGACTAGCGGGAGACGAGACCCAGTACTTC. It encodes CASSSPPGLAGDETQYF.

This sequence joins TRBV25-1 and TRBJ1-2; TRBD1 matches at 12 bases. This CDR3 comprises 14 residues. The germline gives CDR1 MGHDK, CDR2 SYGVNS. The J segment lost 8 bases and the V segment lost 4 bases, leaving 5 bases of the junction unmatched. The CDR3 spells CASSGGQGAPGYTF. Written as DNA, the CDR3 is TGTGCCAGCAGTGGGGGACAGGGGGCGCCGGGCTACACCTTC.

The sample holds many counts of this clonotype. V and J are TRBV20-1 and TRBJ2-2; 9 bases agree with TRBD2. In germline, CDR1 is DFQATT, CDR2 SNEGSKA (reference sequence). The CDR3 is 16 amino acids. J lost 7 bases, V lost 1 base, and 10 bases had no gene match. CDR3 in DNA: TGCAGTGCTAGAGCTATAGCGGGAGAAAGGAACGGGGAGCTGTTTTTT. This translates into CSARAIAGERNGELFF.

CDR3 DNA: TGTGCCATCAGTGACGTGATACGTACCCAAGGAGACACCTTC. It is translated as CAISDVIRTQGDTF. This sequence joins TRBV10-3 and TRBJ1-2, with no clear D. The germline V gene has CDR1 ENHRY and CDR2 SYGVKD. Trimming removed 3 bases at V and 12 bases at J, with 20 bases between. This CDR3 spans 14 amino acids.

The chain is built from TRBV6-2 or TRBV6-3 and TRBJ2-7; D possibly corresponds to TRBD2 (5 bases). The CDR3 covers 14 residues. The germline V gene has CDR1 MNHEY and CDR2 SVGEGT. V lost 3 bases and J 3 bases, leaving 12 bases between the germline ends. The CDR3 DNA reads as TGTGCCAGCAGTTATTTAGCGAAGTACTACGAGCAGTACTTC. Protein sequence: CASSYLAKYYEQYF.

The CDR3 coding sequence is TGCAGTGCCGGGGGAGGCCCAGATACGCAGTATTTT. Amino acids: CSAGGGPDTQYF. The J gene is TRBJ2-3, the V gene TRBV20-1; perhaps TRBD2 as D (6 bases). The germline CDR1 and CDR2 sequences are DFQATT and SNEGSKA (reference sequence). The CDR3 is 12 amino acids. V was shortened by 6 bases and J by 4 bases, with 11 bases between the two germline ends.

Only a few counts were recorded for this clonotype. V and J are TRBV7-9 and TRBJ1-1, with D perhaps TRBD1 (6 bases). CDR3 length equals 14 residues. CDR1 and CDR2 (germline): SEHNR, FQNEAQ (reference sequence). Trimming shortened V by 3 bases and J by 1 base, and 9 bases separated the two germline ends. Here the CDR3 DNA reads TGTGCCAGCAGCTTCGACAGGAAGAACACTGAAGCTTTCTTT. As protein: CASSFDRKNTEAFF.

The chain uses TRBV19 and TRBJ1-2; no definite D call. The CDR3 contains 15 residues. Trimming pared 3 bases from V and 3 bases from J, leaving 14 bases between. The V gene's germline CDR1 is LNHDA and CDR2 SQIVND (reference sequence). The CDR3 nucleotides are TGTGCCAGTAGTATCGGAGGGTCTGGTCACTATGGCTACACCTTC. This translates into CASSIGGSGHYGYTF. Full variable domain (missing parts from reference TRBV19 and TRBJ1-2): DGGITQSPKYLFRKEGQNVTLSCEQNLNHDAMYWYRQDPGQGLRLIYYSQIVNDFQKGDIAEGYSVSREKKESFPLTVTSAQKNPTAFYLCASSIGGSGHYGYTFGSGTRLTVV.

This clonotype was seen only a few times. V and J are TRBV20-1 and TRBJ2-7, with 7 positions matching TRBD2. V gave up 3 bases and J gave up 3 bases; unmatched junction bases: 5. The length of the CDR3 is 13 residues. Looked up from germline, CDR1 is DFQATT and CDR2 is SNEGSKA (reference sequence). Here the CDR3 DNA reads TGCAGTGCTAGGGGGGACTACTACTACGAGCAGTACTTC. Protein sequence: CSARGDYYYEQYF.

The chain uses TRBV6-1 and TRBJ1-3; D might be TRBD1 (6 bases). The V and J ends lost 8 bases and 8 bases respectively, with 22 bases between them. CDR1 MNHNS and CDR2 SASEGT come from the germline V gene. The CDR3 spans 15 residues. DNA of the CDR3: TGTGCCAGCTCCACGGTGGGGGGCGCCGGGGACACCATATATTTT. Its translation is CASSTVGGAGDTIYF.

This clonotype was picked up a small number of times. The chain carries TRBV7-8 and TRBJ1-1; no clear D gene. Germline CDR1 is SGHVS and CDR2 is FQNEAQ. With 3 bases removed from V and 9 bases from J, the gap between germline ends came to 14 bases. The CDR3 is made up of 13 amino acids. The CDR3 DNA reads as TGTGCCAGCAGCTTTAGCGGACTCCTCAAAGCTTTCTTT. This codes for CASSFSGLLKAFF.

This CDR3 is CASSLDLHAGAFF. The CDR3 bases are TGTGCCAGCAGCTTAGACCTCCACGCGGGAGCTTTCTTT. The chain recombines TRBV11-1 with TRBJ1-1; D uncertain. Germline V gene lookup returns CDR1 SGHAT and CDR2 FQDESV (reference sequence). Between the trimmed V and J ends, which lost 1 base and 10 bases, there was a span of 13 bases. CDR3 length: 13 residues. The full variable domain, completed using reference TRBV11-1 and TRBJ1-1, is EAEVAQSPRYKITEKSQAVAFWCDPISGHATLYWYRQILGQGPELLVQFQDESVVDDSQLPKDRFSAERLKGVDSTLKIQPAELGDSAMYLCASSLDLHAGAFFGQGTRLTVV.

The V and J genes are TRBV5-1 and TRBJ2-1, with no clear D. There are 12 residues in the CDR3. Looked up from germline, CDR1 is SGHRS and CDR2 is YFSETQ. V dropped 8 bases and J dropped 9 bases, with 15 bases sitting between them. The CDR3: CASFSSFGEQFF. CDR3 in DNA: TGCGCCAGTTTCTCTAGTTTTGGTGAGCAGTTCTTC.

This clonotype has more than one count but fewer than ten. CDR3 in amino acids: CSASPGPKRGYTF. As DNA, the CDR3 is TGCAGTGCGAGTCCGGGACCCAAGAGGGGCTACACCTTC. V is TRBV20-1 and J is TRBJ1-2, with D tentatively TRBD1 (5 bases). CDR3 size: 13 residues. V was clipped by 6 bases and J by 8 bases, with 19 bases between them. CDR1 and CDR2 from the germline V gene are DFQATT and SNEGSKA (reference sequence).

CDR3 amino acids: CSAPQGPNYGYTF. The CDR3 nucleotides read TGCAGTGCCCCGCAAGGGCCAAACTATGGCTACACCTTC. The V gene is TRBV20-1, the J gene TRBJ1-2, with no clear D. V shed 6 bases and J shed 2 bases, with 13 bases lying between them. This CDR3 has 13 residues. Germline CDR1 is DFQATT and CDR2 is SNEGSKA (reference sequence).

This clonotype was found a few times. This chain uses TRBV12-3 or TRBV12-4 with TRBJ1-3, with D uncertain. CDR3 size: 13 residues. V was cut by 5 bases and J by 4 bases, with 9 bases left in between. CDR3 coding DNA: TGTGCCAGCAGTCCGGGTCTCGGAAACACCATATATTTT. It specifies CASSPGLGNTIYF.

The CDR3 DNA sequence: TGTGCCAGCAGCCAAGCCCCGGGCGACTCGAACACCGGGGAGCTGTTTTTT. Encoded protein: CASSQAPGDSNTGELFF. This chain links TRBV4-2 with TRBJ2-2; D is undetermined. This CDR3 is 17 amino acids long. Germline assignment: CDR1 LGHNA and CDR2 YNFKEQ. The V end lost 1 base, the J end lost 0 bases, and 12 bases lay between the germline ends.

This clonotype was found a few times. This rearrangement joins TRBV12-3 or TRBV12-4 to TRBJ2-2; possibly TRBD2 for D (5 bases). Trimming removed 6 bases from V and 3 bases from J, with 14 bases in between. The CDR3 length is 15 residues. The CDR3 DNA sequence: TGTGCCAGCAGCCCCACTAGGGAATACACCGGGGAGCTGTTTTTT. Translation gives CASSPTREYTGELFF.

This clonotype was observed a handful of times. V gene TRBV12-3 or TRBV12-4 combines with J gene TRBJ1-2, with D uncertain. The V and J ends lost 5 bases and 3 bases respectively, with 10 bases between them. This CDR3 contains 13 residues. CDR3 DNA: TGTGCCAGCAGTGACGAGCCCTACTATGGCTACACCTTC. Its translation is CASSDEPYYGYTF.

V and J are TRBV20-1 and TRBJ2-3; D gene uncertain. CDR1 is DFQATT, CDR2 SNEGSKA, per germline (reference sequence). The CDR3 is 11 amino acids. Trimming stripped 3 bases from V and 6 bases from J, with 7 bases between. Here the CDR3 DNA reads TGCAGTGCTAGCATTGTGGATACGCAGTATTTT. It translates to CSASIVDTQYF.

The V call is TRBV6-2 or TRBV6-3, the J call TRBJ2-5; D unresolved. The CDR3 is 15 residues long. The germline gives CDR1 MNHEY, CDR2 SVGEGT. The V end was cut by 2 bases, the J end by 5 bases, with 15 bases between. The CDR3 nucleotides are TGTGCCAGCAGTTACGGTCACGGATTTCAGGAGACCCAGTACTTC. Translated, it gives CASSYGHGFQETQYF.

The rearrangement joins TRBV5-1 to TRBJ2-1; D gene uncertain. Per the germline V gene, CDR1 is SGHRS and CDR2 is YFSETQ. V was trimmed by 2 bases and J by 0 bases, leaving 9 bases between them. The CDR3 has 15 residues. The CDR3 DNA reads TGCGCCAGCAGCTTCCGCCGCACCTCCTACAATGAGCAGTTCTTC. Encoded protein: CASSFRRTSYNEQFF.

The chain carries TRBV7-9 and TRBJ2-1; TRBD2 is a possible D gene (5 bases). Trimming took off 1 base at V and 4 bases at J, with 11 bases between the two ends. Germline CDR1 reads SEHNR; CDR2 reads FQNEAQ (reference sequence). The CDR3 sequence is 15 residues long. This chain's CDR3 is CASSLGAALYNEQFF. In DNA form, the CDR3 reads TGTGCCAGCAGCTTAGGAGCGGCCCTGTACAATGAGCAGTTCTTC.

The genes are TRBV3-1 and TRBJ1-6, with D unresolved. Trimming removed 4 bases from V and 10 bases from J, with 8 bases in between. The CDR3 has 12 amino acids. Germline assignment: CDR1 LGHDT and CDR2 YNNKEL (reference sequence). In DNA, the CDR3 is TGTGCCAGCAGCCGAGACCTATCACCCCTCCACTTT. Protein sequence: CASSRDLSPLHF.

The sample holds a few counts of this clonotype. The genes are TRBV5-1 and TRBJ2-3, with 10 positions matching TRBD2. Germline CDR1 SGHRS, CDR2 YFSETQ. CDR3 length equals 14 residues. Unmatched junction bases numbered 6, after V lost 6 bases and J lost 5 bases. CDR3 DNA sequence: TGCGCCAGCATGAGCGGGGGGGCGGAAGATACGCAGTATTTT. Its translation is CASMSGGAEDTQYF.

V and J are TRBV7-2 and TRBJ2-2; 8 bases map to TRBD2. With V trimmed by 5 bases and J by 5 bases, 10 bases remained unmatched. Germline CDR1 and CDR2: SGHTA and FQGNSA. This CDR3 contains 16 residues. CDR3 DNA: TGTGCCAGCAGCAAAACAGCGGGGGCCTCAACCGGGGAGCTGTTTTTT. This sequence encodes CASSKTAGASTGELFF.

The chain carries TRBV6-2 or TRBV6-3 and TRBJ2-7, with D perhaps given as TRBD1 or TRBD2 (5 bases each). The germline V and J ends were trimmed by 8 bases and 9 bases, with 23 bases remaining between them. The CDR3 loop spans 14 amino acids. CDR1 and CDR2 (germline): MNHEY, SVGEGT. This chain's CDR3 is CASHRGTILRGQYF. Written as DNA, the CDR3 is TGTGCCAGCCATCGAGGGACCATACTACGAGGGCAGTACTTC.

This clonotype showed up just a few times. The CDR3 sequence: CASSFAGQGNYNEQFF. The CDR3 bases are TGTGCCAGCAGCTTTGCCGGACAGGGGAACTACAATGAGCAGTTCTTC. V and J are TRBV11-2 and TRBJ2-1; TRBD1 matches 9 bases. This CDR3 is 16 amino acids long. CDR1 and CDR2 (germline): SGHAT, FQNNGV. With 3 bases clipped from V and 3 bases from J, the junction kept 6 bases outside the gene matches.

The chain joins TRBV7-9 to TRBJ1-2, with TRBD1 identical over 8 bases. CDR1 SEHNR and CDR2 FQNEAQ come from the germline V gene (reference sequence). Trimming took 0 bases from V and 8 from J; bases not matched to a gene: 5. CDR3 length: 14 amino acids. The CDR3: CASSLAAGGEGYTF. CDR3 sequence (DNA): TGTGCCAGCAGCTTAGCAGCAGGGGGCGAAGGCTACACCTTC.

J is TRBJ2-7 and V is TRBV23-1; 8 bases align to TRBD1. TRBV23-1 is reported as an ORF; its role is uncertain. The CDR3 has 13 residues. Germline trimming cut 3 bases from V and 5 bases from J; bases unmatched to any gene: 3. In DNA, the CDR3 is TGCGCCAGCAGTCACAGGGGGCGCGACGAGCAGTACTTC. Protein product: CASSHRGRDEQYF.

V and J are TRBV2 and TRBJ2-1; possible D gene TRBD2, 5 bases. The CDR3 spans 9 residues. V shed 10 bases and J shed 16 bases, with 14 bases lying between them. Per germline, CDR1 SNHLY and CDR2 FYNNEI. The CDR3 nucleotides are TGTGCCACCACGGGATGGGCTTTCTTC. Protein: CATTGWAFF.